This T cell receptor (beta chain) was obtained from a study of T cell responses to AZD1222 COVID-19 vaccine. Data came from immunoSEQ multiplex PCR; TCRdb stores just in-frame clones and leaves some out. The table has approximately 70,000 clones, about nine tenths seen once. Overall study findings and caveats: Vaccination with two AZD1222 doses was followed by a rise in Spike-specific TCR breadth and depth. Targeting of unmutated variant regions was reportedly seen in nearly half of spike-specific TCRs. Females outnumbered males among donors, who were mostly white British; clonal diversity was possibly underestimated.

V was trimmed by 6 bases and J by 4 bases, leaving 21 bases between them. The germline CDR1 and CDR2 sequences are SQVTM and ANQGSEA. The CDR3 has 15 residues. This clone was counted only a few times. Its antigen is as yet unknown. The material sequenced was peripheral blood, taken on day 0 of AZD1222 vaccination. This receptor was taken from an adult in good health. The rearrangement uses TRBV29-1 and TRBJ2-5, with D possibly being TRBD1 or TRBD2 (7 bases each). CDR3 in DNA: TGCAGCGTAGACGGCATAGACAGGGAGGGAGAGACCCAGTACTTC. As protein: CSVDGIDREGETQYF.